The 26 T cell receptor beta chains presented below share a single source sample, sequenced in a study of blood T cell repertoires in COVID-19. Profiled with immunoSEQ multiplex PCR; TCRdb holds only in-frame clones, not every one. The sample lists roughly 290,000 clones, around 85% occurring once. Material for sequencing was peripheral blood. These receptors were taken from a woman in her forties or fifties with active or convalescent COVID-19.

The rearrangement links TRBV29-1 to TRBJ2-5; 10 bases fit TRBD1. The CDR3 is 17 amino acids. The germline CDR1 and CDR2 sequences are SQVTM and ANQGSEA. V was pared by 3 bases and J by 5 bases, with 15 bases of the junction left unmatched. The CDR3 nucleotides read TGCAGCGTTGAGAGAGGTGACAGGGGGCGCTGGAGGGAGACCCAGTACTTC. This sequence encodes CSVERGDRGRWRETQYF.

The CDR3 loop is CASSFRGVGYEQFF. DNA for the CDR3: TGTGCCAGCAGCTTCCGGGGGGTGGGGTATGAGCAGTTCTTC. This chain links TRBV28 with TRBJ2-1; the match to TRBD2 covers 7 bases. The trim removed 6 bases at V and 8 bases at J, leaving 10 bases unmatched. From germline, CDR1 is MDHEN and CDR2 SYDVKM. The CDR3 spans 14 residues.

The chain combines TRBV27 with TRBJ1-2; 9 positions agree with TRBD1. The CDR3 runs 15 residues. Unmatched junction bases numbered 10, after V lost 6 bases and J lost 5 bases. Germline-derived CDR1 and CDR2 are MNHEY and SMNVEV (reference sequence). DNA for the CDR3: TGTGCCAGCAGCCAAATAGGGGACAGGGAGTATGGCTACACCTTC. Translating it yields CASSQIGDREYGYTF.

The V and J genes are TRBV25-1 and TRBJ2-1, with 7 bases matching TRBD2. In germline, CDR1 is MGHDK, CDR2 SYGVNS. Trimming took 7 bases from V and 7 from J; bases not matched to a gene: 4. This CDR3 is built from 12 residues. CDR3 amino acids: CASMAGVNEQFF. The CDR3 DNA reads TGTGCCAGCATGGCGGGAGTAAATGAGCAGTTCTTC.

The chain is built from TRBV2 and TRBJ2-5; possible D gene TRBD1, 6 bases. Germline V CDR1 and CDR2: SNHLY, FYNNEI. Trimming stripped 3 bases from V and 3 bases from J, with 14 bases between. This CDR3 is 15 amino acids long. CDR3 amino acids: CASSDPGRGEETQYF. The CDR3 region has the DNA TGTGCCAGCAGTGACCCGGGCAGGGGAGAAGAGACCCAGTACTTC.

The chain has TRBV5-1 and TRBJ2-1; TRBD2 aligns across 8 bases. The CDR3 consists of 14 residues. Germline lookup yields CDR1 SGHRS and CDR2 YFSETQ. V was pared by 3 bases and J by 8 bases, with 7 bases of the junction left unmatched. The DNA for the CDR3 is TGCGCCAGCAGCTCGGGACTAGTCCATGATGAGCAGTTCTTC. It specifies CASSSGLVHDEQFF.

The sample holds a few counts of this clone. The rearrangement joins TRBV7-8 to TRBJ1-1, with 7 positions matching TRBD1. CDR1 is SGHVS and CDR2 is FQNEAQ in the germline V gene. J gave up 1 base and V 2 bases, and 1 base lay outside the gene matches. This CDR3 region has 14 residues. In nucleotides, the CDR3 is TGTGCCAGCAGCTTACCAGGGGGGAACACTGAAGCTTTCTTT. Amino acids: CASSLPGGNTEAFF.

The chain recombines TRBV27 with TRBJ2-1; 7 nucleotides align to TRBD1. This CDR3 spans 16 amino acids. The germline CDR1 and CDR2 sequences are MNHEY and SMNVEV (reference sequence). V lost 3 bases and J lost 4; bases outside the gene matches: 9. The CDR3 region has the DNA TGTGCCAGCAGTTTGGTTCCCGGGACAGCTTACAATGAGCAGTTCTTC. Its translation is CASSLVPGTAYNEQFF.

The genes are TRBV28 and TRBJ2-7; D remains unclear. V was shortened by 4 bases and J by 4 bases, with 8 bases between the two germline ends. The CDR3 is 12 amino acids. Germline-derived CDR1 and CDR2 are MDHEN and SYDVKM. Here the CDR3 DNA reads TGTGCCAGCAGTTCCCGCCTATACGAGCAGTACTTC. This sequence encodes CASSSRLYEQYF. The whole variable domain, filled in from reference TRBV28 and TRBJ2-7, reads DVKVTQSSRYLVKRTGEKVFLECVQDMDHENMFWYRQDPGLGLRLIYFSYDVKMKEKGDIPEGYSVSREKKERFSLILESASTNQTSMYLCASSSRLYEQYFGPGTRLTVT.

This clone is classed as medium-sized. The chain employs TRBV19 and TRBJ1-1; 10 nucleotides agree with TRBD1. CDR3 length: 13 residues. V lost 11 bases, J lost 6 bases, and 9 bases stayed unmatched. Germline V gene lookup returns CDR1 LNHDA and CDR2 SQIVND (reference sequence). As DNA, the CDR3 is TGTGCCTCGACCAGACAGGGGGCTTCTGAAGCTTTCTTT. Amino acid sequence: CASTRQGASEAFF.

The chain employs TRBV6-5 and TRBJ1-1, with D uncertain. The CDR3 is 13 amino acids. Per the germline V gene, CDR1 is MNHEY and CDR2 is SVGAGI. V lost 6 bases to trimming and J lost 5 bases, with 13 bases between them. The CDR3 nucleotides are TGTGCCAGCAGGAGGAGGGTCAGGACTGAAGCTTTCTTT. Its translation is CASRRRVRTEAFF.

V gene TRBV19 combines with J gene TRBJ2-5; TRBD2 matches at 10 bases. Germline CDR1 LNHDA, CDR2 SQIVND (reference sequence). This CDR3 is built from 16 residues. V was clipped by 5 bases and J by 2 bases; unmatched bases: 8. For the CDR3, the DNA is TGTGCCAGTAGTCCGGTAGCGGGAGGCCTTCAAGAGACCCAGTACTTC. Protein: CASSPVAGGLQETQYF.

The chain employs TRBV11-2 and TRBJ2-1; 8 bases agree with TRBD2. V dropped 5 bases and J dropped 8; count of bases not matched to a gene: 11. CDR1 SGHAT and CDR2 FQNNGV come from the germline V gene. CDR3 length: 15 residues. The CDR3 sequence is CASSLFREGHDEQFF. The CDR3 DNA follows: TGTGCCAGCAGCCTATTTCGGGAGGGCCACGATGAGCAGTTCTTC.

In nucleotides, the CDR3 is TGTGCCAGCAGCCAATTCCGCATTAGCGCTGAAGCTTTCTTT. It encodes CASSQFRISAEAFF. The chain carries TRBV3-1 (or the pseudogene TRBV3-2) and TRBJ1-1; D call uncertain. V was pared by 2 bases and J by 6 bases, with 13 bases between. The CDR3 runs to 14 residues. CDR1 is LGHDT, CDR2 YNNKEL, per germline (reference sequence).

This chain connects TRBV19 to TRBJ1-1, with a weak D call TRBD1 (5 bases). V was cut by 5 bases and J by 4 bases, with 14 bases left in between. The length of the CDR3 is 14 residues. CDR1 is LNHDA and CDR2 is SQIVND in the germline V gene (reference sequence). The CDR3: CASSPIPGITEAFF. The CDR3 DNA is TGTGCCAGTAGTCCTATCCCAGGGATCACTGAAGCTTTCTTT.

This chain connects TRBV27 to TRBJ2-2; 8 bases line up with TRBD1. V gave up 2 bases and J gave up 3 bases; unmatched junction bases: 8. Germline V gene lookup returns CDR1 MNHEY and CDR2 SMNVEV (reference sequence). This CDR3 has 17 amino acids. The CDR3 reads CASSLRAGGPDTGELFF. In DNA form, the CDR3 reads TGTGCCAGCAGTTTACGGGCAGGGGGCCCCGACACCGGGGAGCTGTTTTTT.

The CDR3 nucleotides read TGTGCCAGCAGTTACTCGGCAGGGGGCGAGAACACTGAAGCTTTCTTT. Its translation: CASSYSAGGENTEAFF. V gene TRBV6-2 or TRBV6-3 combines with J gene TRBJ1-1, with 8 bases fitting TRBD1. Germline CDR1 MNHEY, CDR2 SVGEGT. The CDR3 is 16 residues long. Losses at the gene ends were 0 bases for V and 1 base for J; bases not matched to a gene: 4.

The chain combines TRBV5-8 with TRBJ2-5, with TRBD1 as a possible D gene (5 bases). The V gene lost 4 bases and the J gene lost 2 bases, with 15 bases spanning the gap. CDR3 length: 15 amino acids. The V gene's germline CDR1 is SGHTS and CDR2 YDEGEE. DNA of the CDR3: TGTGCCAGCAGCCGACCCAACCGACAGCAAGAGACCCAGTACTTC. This translates into CASSRPNRQQETQYF. Filled out from reference TRBV5-8 and TRBJ2-5, the complete variable domain reads EAGVTQSPTHLIKTRGQQATLRCSPISGHTSVYWYQQALGLGLQFLLWYDEGEERNRGNFPPRFSGRQFPNYSSELNVNALELEDSALYLCASSRPNRQQETQYFGPGTRLLVL.

This chain connects TRBV5-1 to TRBJ2-3; D perhaps matches TRBD1 (6 bases). Between the trimmed V and J ends, which lost 0 bases and 3 bases, there was a span of 11 bases. The CDR3 spans 15 residues. Germline V lookup: CDR1 SGHRS, CDR2 YFSETQ. The DNA of the CDR3 is TGCGCCAGCAGCTTGGGTGGGGACAAGACAGATACGCAGTATTTT. It codes for CASSLGGDKTDTQYF.

The chain recombines TRBV15 with TRBJ2-7; the match to TRBD2 covers 16 bases. CDR3 length equals 16 residues. V lost 1 base and J lost 6; bases outside the gene matches: 3. Per germline, CDR1 LNHNV and CDR2 YYDKDF (reference sequence). The CDR3 protein is CATSRAGLAGGFEQYF. CDR3 DNA sequence: TGTGCCACCAGCAGAGCGGGACTAGCGGGAGGGTTCGAGCAGTACTTC.

This rearrangement joins TRBV1 to TRBJ2-7; whether TRBD2, the table's D call, matches the DNA was not checked. TRBV1 is an annotated pseudogene. The CDR3 covers 17 residues. CDR3 nucleotide sequence: TGCACCAGCAGCCTACCAAACGGGACTAGCGGTACCTACGAGCAGTACTTC. Translated: CTSSLPNGTSGTYEQYF.

The rearrangement uses TRBV6-5 and TRBJ2-2; 7 positions agree with TRBD1. V shed 4 bases, J shed 4 bases, and the junction held 9 bases outside the gene matches. Germline V gives CDR1 MNHEY, CDR2 SVGAGI. The CDR3 consists of 16 residues. CDR3: CASSWETGPFTGELFF. CDR3 in DNA: TGTGCCAGCAGTTGGGAGACAGGGCCGTTCACCGGGGAGCTGTTTTTT.

This clone has only one observation. J is TRBJ2-3 and V is TRBV5-1; TRBD2 agrees at 9 bases. This CDR3 spans 16 amino acids. CDR1 SGHRS and CDR2 YFSETQ come from the germline V gene. The trim removed 0 bases at V and 4 bases at J, leaving 6 bases unmatched. CDR3 bases: TGCGCCAGCAGCTTGGGGTTAGCGGGAGAGGCAGATACGCAGTATTTT. Its translation is CASSLGLAGEADTQYF.

The chain joins TRBV25-1 to TRBJ2-7; 9 bases are shared with TRBD1. V lost 6 bases and J lost 6; bases outside the gene matches: 15. Germline V gene sequence: CDR1 MGHDK, CDR2 SYGVNS. CDR3 length: 16 residues. This chain's CDR3 is CASSPRGRDRASEQYF. CDR3 DNA: TGTGCCAGCAGCCCTAGGGGTCGGGACAGGGCGAGCGAGCAGTACTTC.

The chain is built from TRBV28 and TRBJ2-7; tentatively, D is TRBD1 (6 bases). V dropped 8 bases and J dropped 4 bases, with 18 bases sitting between them. Germline V CDR1 and CDR2: MDHEN, SYDVKM. This CDR3 contains 14 residues. The DNA for the CDR3 is TGTGCCAGCCGCCCTAGCAGGGGTACTTACGAGCAGTACTTC. This sequence encodes CASRPSRGTYEQYF.

The chain couples TRBV5-4 to TRBJ1-6; weak D call: TRBD1 (6 bases). The CDR3 extends over 16 amino acids. The germline V gene encodes CDR1 SGHNT and CDR2 YYREEE (reference sequence). The V end lost 1 base, the J end lost 7 bases, and 15 bases lay between the germline ends. CDR3 residues: CASSLQGNEANSPLHF. CDR3 nucleotide sequence: TGTGCCAGCAGCTTGCAGGGGAATGAAGCGAATTCACCCCTCCACTTT.